These T cell receptor beta chains were read from a single sample in a study of T cells and Merkel cell carcinoma outcomes. TCRdb's table, derived via immunoSEQ multiplex PCR, lists solely in-frame clones and lacks some. The sample includes about 15,000 clones, 80% to 95% of them seen just once. Specimen: tumor tissue from Merkel cell carcinoma. These receptors originate from a human donor with Merkel cell carcinoma. Both conserved end residues are part of each CDR3. Each record gives: J gene, D gene, V gene, clone size, CDR3 protein, CDR3 DNA. A D gene is named only where the DNA matches it firmly. Size is omitted from some rows. Given values are once, few, many or a class for expanded clones.

TRBJ2-1 | TRBD1 | TRBV7-2 | - | CASSFIPGQAKQFF | TGTGCCAGCAGTTTTATCCCCGGACAGGCCAAGCAGTTCTTC
TRBJ2-7 | TRBD1 | TRBV7-9 | - | CASSPRGQEQYF | TGTGCCAGCAGCCCCCGGGGACAGGAGCAGTACTTC
TRBJ2-1 | - | TRBV19 | - | CASSQGRRDNEQFF | TGTGCCAGTAGCCAGGGGAGGAGGGACAATGAGCAGTTCTTC
TRBJ2-1 | - | TRBV4-2 | - | CASSQDPENNEQFF | TGTGCCAGCAGCCAAGACCCCGAGAACAATGAGCAGTTCTTC
TRBJ1-1 | - | TRBV30 | - | CATPQGSNTEAFF | TGTGCCACCCCACAGGGTAGTAACACTGAAGCTTTCTTT
TRBJ1-1 | - | TRBV28 | - | CASSFAGRTSEAFF | TGTGCCAGCAGTTTTGCTGGGAGGACTTCGGAAGCTTTCTTT
TRBJ2-1 | - | TRBV5-1 | - | CASSFQPGEQFF | TGCGCCAGCAGCTTTCAGCCCGGTGAGCAGTTCTTC
TRBJ2-2 | - | TRBV4-3 | - | CASSQGATNTGELFF | TGCGCCAGCAGCCAAGGAGCGACCAACACCGGGGAGCTGTTTTTT
TRBJ2-1 | - | TRBV30 | - | CAWSAGRYEQFF | TGTGCCTGGAGTGCGGGAAGGTATGAGCAGTTCTTC
TRBJ2-7 | - | TRBV27 | - | CASSWGRDSYEQYF | TGTGCCAGCAGTTGGGGCAGGGACTCCTACGAGCAGTACTTC
TRBJ2-7 | TRBD1 | TRBV5-4 | - | CASSQDRTAAQYF | TGTGCCAGCAGCCAGGACAGGACTGCGGCGCAGTACTTC
TRBJ1-5 | TRBD1 | TRBV19 | - | CASTLTGAGGNQPQHF | TGTGCCAGTACCCTGACAGGGGCCGGGGGGAATCAGCCCCAGCATTTT
TRBJ2-1 | - | TRBV2 | - | CASSVSGRHNEQFF | TGTGCCAGCAGTGTCTCAGGGAGGCACAATGAGCAGTTCTTC
TRBJ2-1 | - | TRBV4-3 | few | CASSPNHRADNEQFF | TGCGCCAGCAGCCCGAATCACCGGGCGGACAATGAGCAGTTCTTC
TRBJ1-4 | - | TRBV18 | - | CASSLTVQGDEKLFF | TGTGCCAGCTCACTCACCGTACAGGGCGATGAAAAACTGTTTTTT
TRBJ1-4 | - | TRBV4-3 | - | CASSLHREGPNEKLFF | TGCGCCAGCAGCCTGCACAGGGAGGGTCCGAATGAAAAACTGTTTTTT
TRBJ1-1 | TRBD1 | TRBV18 | - | CASSEGADTEAFF | TGTGCCAGCTCTGAGGGGGCAGACACTGAAGCTTTCTTT
TRBJ2-7 | - | TRBV7-6 | - | CASSSVGGVEQYF | TGTGCCAGCAGCTCCGTAGGCGGGGTCGAGCAGTACTTC
TRBJ2-5 | - | TRBV7-2 | - | CASSPQGGGRETQYF | TGTGCCAGCAGCCCACAGGGAGGTGGTCGTGAGACCCAGTACTTC
TRBJ2-2 | - | TRBV11-2 | - | CASSLGSGYTGELFF | TGTGCCAGCAGCTTAGGCTCCGGTTACACCGGGGAGCTGTTTTTT
TRBJ2-7 | - | TRBV7-9 | - | CASSLAALIGYEQYF | TGTGCCAGCAGCTTAGCGGCCTTGATAGGCTACGAGCAGTACTTC
TRBJ1-6 | - | TRBV14 | few | CASSRTPSSYNSPLHF | TGTGCCAGCAGCCGGACACCCAGCTCCTATAATTCACCCCTCCACTTT
TRBJ2-1 | - | TRBV28 | - | CASSPLGNEQFF | TGTGCCAGCAGTCCGCTAGGCAATGAGCAGTTCTTC
TRBJ1-2 | - | TRBV7-2 | once | CASSLGQDF | TGTGCCAGCAGCTTAGGACAGGACTTC
TRBJ1-5 | - | TRBV7-2 | - | CASSLSSFSDQPQHF | TGTGCCAGCAGCTTAAGTAGTTTTTCAGATCAGCCCCAGCATTTT
TRBJ1-1 | - | TRBV5-1 | - | CASSLFWEDTEAFF | TGCGCCAGCAGCTTGTTTTGGGAAGACACTGAAGCTTTCTTT
TRBJ1-2 | TRBD1 | TRBV4-3 | - | CASSQDPAGGLGYTF | TGCGCCAGCAGCCAAGATCCGGCAGGGGGACTTGGCTACACCTTC
TRBJ2-2 | - | TRBV7-9 | - | CASRRIGGRTGELFF | TGTGCCAGCAGAAGGATCGGGGGCCGCACCGGGGAGCTGTTTTTT
TRBJ2-3 | - | TRBV29-1 | - | CSVDTDSRHSTDTQYF | TGCAGCGTTGACACAGACAGTAGACATAGCACAGATACGCAGTATTTT
TRBJ1-4 | TRBD1 | TRBV6-1 | - | CASSGDRGYEKLFF | TGTGCCAGCAGTGGTGACAGGGGTTATGAAAAACTGTTTTTT
TRBJ1-4 | - | TRBV7-9 | - | CASSLVQLATNEKLFF | TGTGCCAGCAGCTTAGTACAGCTTGCAACTAATGAAAAACTGTTTTTT
TRBJ1-1 | - | TRBV14 | - | CASSLGLNTEAFF | TGTGCCAGCAGCCTTGGACTGAACACTGAAGCTTTCTTT
TRBJ2-7 | - | TRBV5-1 | - | CASSLAPNYEQYF | TGCGCCAGCAGCTTGGCCCCCAATTACGAGCAGTACTTC
TRBJ1-2 | TRBD1 | TRBV18 | - | CASSPARDRGPTSF | TGTGCCAGCTCACCGGCCAGGGACAGGGGCCCTACGAGCTTC
TRBJ2-5 | - | TRBV5-1 | - | CASSLFGGPQETQYF | TGCGCCAGCAGCCTCTTCGGGGGTCCGCAAGAGACCCAGTACTTC
TRBJ2-1 | TRBD2 | TRBV11-3 | - | CASSAGVGTYNEQFF | TGTGCCAGCAGCGCGGGGGTGGGTACCTACAATGAGCAGTTCTTC
TRBJ2-7 | TRBD1 | TRBV5-1 | once | CASSFMDRREQYF | TGCGCCAGCAGCTTTATGGACAGGCGCGAGCAGTACTTC
TRBJ1-2 | - | TRBV6-5 | - | CASSYDRNRLGYTF | TGTGCCAGCAGTTATGACAGGAATAGACTTGGCTACACCTTC
TRBJ1-2 | - | TRBV5-1 | - | CASSFNLESTRGYTF | TGCGCCAGCAGCTTTAACTTGGAATCGACTAGGGGCTACACCTTC
TRBJ1-5 | TRBD1 | TRBV7-2 | - | CASNPTGSLGNQPQHF | TGTGCCAGCAACCCGACAGGGTCGCTAGGCAATCAGCCCCAGCATTTT
TRBJ2-1 | - | TRBV5-1 | - | CAKDEQFF | TGCGCCAAGGATGAGCAGTTCTTC
TRBJ2-7 | - | TRBV7-9 | - | CASRPRGAPDYEQYF | TGTGCCAGCAGGCCACGGGGGGCGCCTGACTACGAGCAGTACTTC
TRBJ2-7 | - | TRBV10-3 | - | CAIKGSGYYEQYF | TGTGCCATCAAGGGTAGCGGATACTACGAGCAGTACTTC
TRBJ2-7 | - | TRBV28 | - | CASSRSVSYEQYF | TGTGCCAGCAGTCGGTCCGTTTCCTACGAGCAGTACTTC
TRBJ1-3 | TRBD1 | TRBV10-3 | - | CAISVDRVGNTIYF | TGTGCCATCAGTGTCGACAGGGTCGGAAACACCATATATTTT
TRBJ2-1 | TRBD2 | TRBV5-4 | - | CASSLPGLKDHNEQFF | TGTGCCAGCAGCTTGCCGGGACTAAAGGACCACAATGAGCAGTTCTTC
TRBJ1-1 | - | TRBV5-4 | - | CASSLDGYTEAFF | TGTGCCAGCAGCTTGGACGGATACACTGAAGCTTTCTTT
TRBJ2-7 | TRBD1 | TRBV18 | - | CASSPDRAPYEQYF | TGTGCCAGCTCACCAGACAGGGCACCCTACGAGCAGTACTTC
TRBJ1-4 | - | TRBV4-3 | - | CASSQMPSGTVNEKLFF | TGCGCCAGCAGCCAGATGCCTTCCGGGACGGTGAATGAAAAACTGTTTTTT
TRBJ1-1 | - | TRBV4-1 | - | CASSFRGGVGTEAFF | TGCGCCAGCAGCTTCCGAGGGGGAGTGGGGACTGAAGCTTTCTTT
TRBJ2-5 | TRBD1 | TRBV18 | - | CASGDRVQETQYF | TGTGCCAGCGGGGACAGAGTACAAGAGACCCAGTACTTC
TRBJ2-7 | - | TRBV7-2 | once | CASSQVEGLVQYF | TGTGCCAGCAGCCAAGTTGAGGGCCTCGTCCAGTACTTC
TRBJ2-7 | - | TRBV7-9 | once | CASSPRDKNSYEQYF | TGTGCCAGCAGCCCCCGGGACAAGAACTCCTACGAGCAGTACTTC
TRBJ1-5 | - | TRBV4-2 | - | CASSLQGRSNQPQHF | TGTGCCAGCAGCCTTCAGGGGAGGTCCAATCAGCCCCAGCATTTT